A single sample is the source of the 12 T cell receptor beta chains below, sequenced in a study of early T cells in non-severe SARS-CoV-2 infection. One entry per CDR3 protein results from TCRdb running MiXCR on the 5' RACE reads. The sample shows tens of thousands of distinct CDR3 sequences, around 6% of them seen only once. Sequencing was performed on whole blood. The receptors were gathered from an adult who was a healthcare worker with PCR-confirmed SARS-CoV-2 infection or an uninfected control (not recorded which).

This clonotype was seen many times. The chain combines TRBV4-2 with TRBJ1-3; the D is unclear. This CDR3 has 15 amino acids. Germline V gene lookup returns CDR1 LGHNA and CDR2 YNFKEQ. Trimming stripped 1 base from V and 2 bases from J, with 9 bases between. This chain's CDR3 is CASSQVSIPGNTIYF. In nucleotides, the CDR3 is TGTGCCAGCAGCCAAGTTTCGATTCCTGGAAACACCATATATTTT.

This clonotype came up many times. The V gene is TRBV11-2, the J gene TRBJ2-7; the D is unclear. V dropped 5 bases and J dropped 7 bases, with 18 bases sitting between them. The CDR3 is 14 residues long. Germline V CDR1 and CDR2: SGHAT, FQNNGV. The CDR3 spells CASSISPHLEEQYF. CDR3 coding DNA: TGTGCCAGCAGCATCTCCCCACACTTAGAGGAGCAGTACTTC. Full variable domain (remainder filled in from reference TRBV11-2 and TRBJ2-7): EAGVAQSPRYKIIEKRQSVAFWCNPISGHATLYWYQQILGQGPKLLIQFQNNGVVDDSQLPKDRFSAERLKGVDSTLKIQPAKLEDSAVYLCASSISPHLEEQYFGPGTRLTVT.

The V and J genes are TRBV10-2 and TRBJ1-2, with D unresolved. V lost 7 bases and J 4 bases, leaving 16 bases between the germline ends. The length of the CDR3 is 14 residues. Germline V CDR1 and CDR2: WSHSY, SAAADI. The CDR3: CASTMDHFGYGYTF. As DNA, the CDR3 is TGCGCCAGCACTATGGACCATTTTGGCTATGGCTACACCTTC.

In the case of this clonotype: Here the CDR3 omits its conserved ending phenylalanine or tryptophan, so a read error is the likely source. This chain's CDR3 is CASSLQFGGTNTEAFL. The CDR3 DNA reads TGTGCCAGCAGTTTGCAGTTTGGGGGAACGAACACTGAAGCTTTCCTT. The rearrangement links TRBV28 to TRBJ1-1; TRBD1 might be the D (5 bases). The V end lost 3 bases, the J end lost 1 base, and 15 bases lay between the germline ends. CDR3 length: 16 residues. CDR1 MDHEN and CDR2 SYDVKM come from the germline V gene.

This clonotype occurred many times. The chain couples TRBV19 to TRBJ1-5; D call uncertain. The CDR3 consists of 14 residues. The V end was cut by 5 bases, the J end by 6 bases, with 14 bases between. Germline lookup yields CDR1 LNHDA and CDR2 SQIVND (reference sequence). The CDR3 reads CASSARAGFQPQHF. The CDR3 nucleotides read TGTGCCAGTAGTGCCCGGGCCGGGTTTCAGCCCCAGCATTTT.

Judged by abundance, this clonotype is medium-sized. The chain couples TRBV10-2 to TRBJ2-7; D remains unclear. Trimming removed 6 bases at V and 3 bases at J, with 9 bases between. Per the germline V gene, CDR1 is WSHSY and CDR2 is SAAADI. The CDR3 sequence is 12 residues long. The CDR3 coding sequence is TGCGCCAGCAGCGCCGACCGCTACGAGCAGTACTTC. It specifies CASSADRYEQYF.

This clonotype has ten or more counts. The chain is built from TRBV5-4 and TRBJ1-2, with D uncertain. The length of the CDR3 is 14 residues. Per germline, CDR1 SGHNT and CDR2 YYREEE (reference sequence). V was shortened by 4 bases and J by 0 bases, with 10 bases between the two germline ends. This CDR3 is CASSPRAANYGYTF. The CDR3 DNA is TGTGCCAGCAGCCCGAGAGCGGCTAACTATGGCTACACCTTC.

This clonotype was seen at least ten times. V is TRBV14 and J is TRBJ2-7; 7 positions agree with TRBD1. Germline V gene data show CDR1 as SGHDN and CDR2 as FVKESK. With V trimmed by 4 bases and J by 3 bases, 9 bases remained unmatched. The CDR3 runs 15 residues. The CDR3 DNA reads TGTGCCAGCAGCCCTTACAGGGGAATCGACTACGAGCAGTACTTC. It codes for CASSPYRGIDYEQYF.

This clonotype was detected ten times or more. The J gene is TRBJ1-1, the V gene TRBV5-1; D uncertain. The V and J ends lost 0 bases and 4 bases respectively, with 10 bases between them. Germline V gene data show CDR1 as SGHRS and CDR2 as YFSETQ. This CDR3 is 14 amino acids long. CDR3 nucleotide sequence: TGCGCCAGCAGCTTGGGAGGGTTGGGCACTGAAGCTTTCTTT. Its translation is CASSLGGLGTEAFF.

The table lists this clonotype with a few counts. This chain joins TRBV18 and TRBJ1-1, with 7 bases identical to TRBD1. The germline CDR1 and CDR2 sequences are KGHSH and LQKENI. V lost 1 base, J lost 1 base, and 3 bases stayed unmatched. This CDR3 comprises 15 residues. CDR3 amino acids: CASSPHPGGNTEAFF. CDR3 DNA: TGTGCCAGCTCACCACACCCAGGGGGGAACACTGAAGCTTTCTTT. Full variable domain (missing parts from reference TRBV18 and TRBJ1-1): NAGVMQNPRHLVRRRGQEARLRCSPMKGHSHVYWYRQLPEEGLKFMVYLQKENIIDESGMPKERFSAEFPKEGPSILRIQQVVRGDSAAYFCASSPHPGGNTEAFFGQGTRLTVV.

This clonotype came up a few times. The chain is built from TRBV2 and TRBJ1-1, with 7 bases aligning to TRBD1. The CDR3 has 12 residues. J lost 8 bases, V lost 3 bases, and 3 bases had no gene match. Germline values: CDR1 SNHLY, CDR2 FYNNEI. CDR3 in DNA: TGTGCCAGCAGTGACAGGGGGGTGGAAGCTTTCTTT. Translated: CASSDRGVEAFF.

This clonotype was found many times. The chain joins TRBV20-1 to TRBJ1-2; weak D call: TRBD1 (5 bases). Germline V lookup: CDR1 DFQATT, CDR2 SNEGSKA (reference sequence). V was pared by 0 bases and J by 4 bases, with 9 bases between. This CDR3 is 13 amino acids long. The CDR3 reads CSAREAGIYGYTF. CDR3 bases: TGCAGTGCTAGAGAGGCAGGGATCTATGGCTACACCTTC.